A selection of T cell receptor beta chains follows, all from one sample in a study of CD4 T cells in relation to SARS-CoV-2 and coronaviruses. These receptors are not linked to any known antigen. Repertoires were generated with immunoSEQ multiplex PCR, while TCRdb's copy carries only in-frame clones and drops some. The sample contains 9,500 to 15,000 clones, 69% of which appear only once. Sequencing used CD4+ T cells from PBMCs, cultured in vitro. Receptors originate from a human donor in good health. The CDR3 runs from the conserved cysteine through the conserved F or W. D genes are given only for firm matches. Not all rows give a size; the values are once, few, many and, for expanded clones, a class.

V gene: TRBV24-1; J gene: TRBJ1-2; clone size: .; D gene: TRBD1; CDR3 protein: CATSDSATGLVGYTF; CDR3 DNA: TGTGCCACCAGTGATTCCGCGACAGGGCTTGTCGGCTACACCTTC
V gene: TRBV5-1; J gene: TRBJ2-5; clone size: .; D gene: .; CDR3 protein: CASSTSRFRETQYF; CDR3 DNA: TGCGCCAGCAGCACATCTAGGTTTAGGGAGACCCAGTACTTC
V gene: TRBV3-1/TRBV3-2; J gene: TRBJ2-1; clone size: .; D gene: .; CDR3 protein: CASSQDSRRNEQFF; CDR3 DNA: TGTGCCAGCAGCCAAGATTCGAGGAGGAATGAGCAGTTCTTC
V gene: TRBV7-9; J gene: TRBJ1-4; clone size: few; D gene: .; CDR3 protein: CASSLRQGPNEKLFF; CDR3 DNA: TGTGCCAGCAGCTTACGTCAGGGGCCTAATGAAAAACTGTTTTTT
V gene: TRBV14; J gene: TRBJ1-1; clone size: large; D gene: .; CDR3 protein: CASSQVGSTEAFF; CDR3 DNA: TGTGCCAGCAGCCAAGTCGGGAGCACTGAAGCTTTCTTT
V gene: TRBV28; J gene: TRBJ2-5; clone size: .; D gene: .; CDR3 protein: CASSLMQIQETQYF; CDR3 DNA: TGTGCCAGCAGTTTAATGCAGATCCAAGAGACCCAGTACTTC
V gene: TRBV18; J gene: TRBJ1-1; clone size: .; D gene: .; CDR3 protein: CASSTGGVTEAFF; CDR3 DNA: TGTGCCAGCTCAACCGGGGGGGTAACTGAAGCTTTCTTT
V gene: TRBV4-1; J gene: TRBJ2-7; clone size: .; D gene: TRBD2; CDR3 protein: CASSQPGTRIKYF; CDR3 DNA: TGCGCCAGCAGCCAGCCCGGGACTAGGATTAAGTACTTC
V gene: TRBV6-5; J gene: TRBJ1-1; clone size: few; D gene: .; CDR3 protein: CASRQTVNTEAFF; CDR3 DNA: TGTGCCAGCAGGCAGACAGTGAACACTGAAGCTTTCTTT
V gene: TRBV7-9; J gene: TRBJ1-1; clone size: .; D gene: .; CDR3 protein: CASSLVGAKGRMNTEAFF; CDR3 DNA: TGTGCCAGCAGCTTAGTAGGGGCCAAAGGGCGCATGAACACTGAAGCTTTCTTT
V gene: TRBV6-5; J gene: TRBJ2-1; clone size: .; D gene: TRBD2; CDR3 protein: CASTLTSGRRNEQFF; CDR3 DNA: TGTGCCAGCACCCTAACTAGCGGGAGGCGGAATGAGCAGTTCTTC
V gene: TRBV3-1/TRBV3-2; J gene: TRBJ2-7; clone size: .; D gene: TRBD2; CDR3 protein: CASSPLIGGRGGHEQYF; CDR3 DNA: TGTGCCAGCAGCCCACTCATCGGCGGGAGGGGGGGCCACGAGCAGTACTTC
V gene: TRBV29-1; J gene: TRBJ2-1; clone size: .; D gene: .; CDR3 protein: CSVEKRRSYNEQFF; CDR3 DNA: TGCAGCGTCGAAAAAAGGAGGTCCTACAATGAGCAGTTCTTC
V gene: TRBV6-5; J gene: TRBJ1-1; clone size: once; D gene: .; CDR3 protein: CASSYSRGVTEAFF; CDR3 DNA: TGTGCCAGCAGTTACTCGAGAGGAGTCACTGAAGCTTTCTTT
V gene: TRBV7-9; J gene: TRBJ2-5; clone size: few; D gene: .; CDR3 protein: CASSLDVGAQETQYF; CDR3 DNA: TGTGCCAGCAGCTTAGACGTGGGGGCCCAAGAGACCCAGTACTTC
V gene: TRBV6-5; J gene: TRBJ1-3; clone size: .; D gene: TRBD1; CDR3 protein: CASRTGDTGNTIYF; CDR3 DNA: TGTGCCAGCCGGACAGGGGACACTGGAAACACCATATATTTT
V gene: TRBV7-9; J gene: TRBJ2-7; clone size: .; D gene: .; CDR3 protein: CASSFVGVDYEQYF; CDR3 DNA: TGTGCCAGCAGCTTTGTCGGGGTTGACTACGAGCAGTACTTC
V gene: TRBV9; J gene: TRBJ2-5; clone size: once; D gene: TRBD1; CDR3 protein: CASSALWGQETQYF; CDR3 DNA: TGTGCCAGCAGCGCCCTGTGGGGACAGGAGACCCAGTACTTC
V gene: TRBV18; J gene: TRBJ1-4; clone size: .; D gene: .; CDR3 protein: CASSPEYLEEKLFF; CDR3 DNA: TGTGCCAGCTCACCAGAGTATCTAGAAGAAAAACTGTTTTTT
V gene: TRBV29-1; J gene: TRBJ2-3; clone size: few; D gene: TRBD2; CDR3 protein: CSAGTSSADTQYF; CDR3 DNA: TGCAGCGCTGGGACTAGCTCGGCAGATACGCAGTATTTT
V gene: TRBV10-3; J gene: TRBJ2-2; clone size: .; D gene: TRBD1; CDR3 protein: CAYGEGQALTGELFF; CDR3 DNA: TGTGCCTACGGCGAGGGACAGGCATTAACCGGGGAGCTGTTTTTT
V gene: TRBV28; J gene: TRBJ1-2; clone size: .; D gene: .; CDR3 protein: CASGGYTF; CDR3 DNA: TGTGCCAGCGGTGGCTACACCTTC
V gene: TRBV20-1; J gene: TRBJ2-2; clone size: once; D gene: .; CDR3 protein: CSASPTPSSTGELFF; CDR3 DNA: TGCAGTGCTAGTCCCACGCCATCTTCCACCGGGGAGCTGTTTTTT
V gene: TRBV28; J gene: TRBJ1-1; clone size: .; D gene: .; CDR3 protein: CASSLVALNTEAFF; CDR3 DNA: TGTGCCAGCAGTTTAGTGGCCTTGAACACTGAAGCTTTCTTT
V gene: TRBV30; J gene: TRBJ2-5; clone size: .; D gene: TRBD2; CDR3 protein: CAWSGGEGRWETQYF; CDR3 DNA: TGTGCCTGGAGTGGGGGGGAGGGCCGTTGGGAGACCCAGTACTTC
V gene: TRBV5-1; J gene: TRBJ2-1; clone size: .; D gene: .; CDR3 protein: CASSTTWNLSQAVAMSYNEQFF; CDR3 DNA: TGCGCCAGCTCCACCACCTGGAACCTGTCGCAGGCCGTAGCGATGTCCTACAATGAGCAGTTCTTC
V gene: TRBV11-3; J gene: TRBJ2-3; clone size: .; D gene: TRBD1; CDR3 protein: CASSTGQAKGTDTQYF; CDR3 DNA: TGTGCCAGCAGCACCGGACAGGCGAAGGGCACAGATACGCAGTATTTT
V gene: TRBV24-1; J gene: TRBJ2-1; clone size: .; D gene: .; CDR3 protein: CATSVPPQNGGLHNEQFF; CDR3 DNA: TGTGCCACCAGTGTCCCGCCCCAGAATGGGGGCCTTCACAATGAGCAGTTCTTC
V gene: TRBV11-3; J gene: TRBJ1-1; clone size: .; D gene: TRBD1; CDR3 protein: CASSPTGTGNTEAFF; CDR3 DNA: TGTGCCAGCAGCCCAACCGGGACAGGGAACACTGAAGCTTTCTTT
V gene: TRBV10-3; J gene: TRBJ2-3; clone size: .; D gene: .; CDR3 protein: CAISESQDRTDTQYF; CDR3 DNA: TGTGCCATCAGTGAGTCGCAGGACCGCACAGATACGCAGTATTTT
V gene: TRBV5-6; J gene: TRBJ2-3; clone size: .; D gene: .; CDR3 protein: CASSLGAADTQYF; CDR3 DNA: TGTGCCAGCAGCTTGGGGGCAGCAGATACGCAGTATTTT
V gene: TRBV19; J gene: TRBJ2-1; clone size: .; D gene: .; CDR3 protein: CASSIVRGNEQFF; CDR3 DNA: TGTGCCAGTAGTATAGTGCGGGGTAATGAGCAGTTCTTC
V gene: TRBV10-3; J gene: TRBJ1-1; clone size: .; D gene: .; CDR3 protein: CAIRVTENTEAFF; CDR3 DNA: TGTGCCATCAGGGTTACGGAGAACACTGAAGCTTTCTTT
V gene: TRBV5-1; J gene: TRBJ1-2; clone size: .; D gene: .; CDR3 protein: CASSLARGTPGANYGYTF; CDR3 DNA: TGCGCCAGCAGCTTGGCCCGGGGGACACCCGGAGCTAACTATGGCTACACCTTC
V gene: TRBV30; J gene: TRBJ1-1; clone size: few; D gene: .; CDR3 protein: CAWSLTVNTEAFF; CDR3 DNA: TGTGCCTGGAGCCTGACAGTAAACACTGAAGCTTTCTTT
V gene: TRBV6-5; J gene: TRBJ2-2; clone size: medium-sized; D gene: .; CDR3 protein: CASRASEAGELFF; CDR3 DNA: TGTGCCAGCAGAGCTTCCGAGGCCGGGGAGCTGTTTTTT
V gene: TRBV11-2; J gene: TRBJ2-1; clone size: .; D gene: TRBD2; CDR3 protein: CASSVAGTSGYNEQFF; CDR3 DNA: TGTGCCAGCAGCGTGGCGGGGACTAGCGGCTACAATGAGCAGTTCTTC
V gene: TRBV7-3; J gene: TRBJ2-7; clone size: .; D gene: .; CDR3 protein: CASSLFSGTNDEQYF; CDR3 DNA: TGTGCCAGCAGCTTATTCAGCGGGACAAATGACGAGCAGTACTTC
V gene: TRBV6-6; J gene: TRBJ2-1; clone size: .; D gene: .; CDR3 protein: CASVLKISHEQFF; CDR3 DNA: TGTGCCAGCGTCCTTAAAATATCCCATGAGCAGTTCTTC
V gene: TRBV6-4; J gene: TRBJ2-3; clone size: once; D gene: .; CDR3 protein: CASSEGSTDTQYF; CDR3 DNA: TGTGCCAGCAGTGAGGGTAGCACAGATACGCAGTATTTT
V gene: TRBV7-9; J gene: TRBJ1-5; clone size: .; D gene: TRBD1; CDR3 protein: CASSWTGDEGPQHF; CDR3 DNA: TGTGCCAGCAGTTGGACAGGTGATGAGGGGCCCCAGCATTTT
V gene: TRBV19; J gene: TRBJ2-5; clone size: .; D gene: .; CDR3 protein: CASSLGLGETQYF; CDR3 DNA: TGTGCCAGTAGTCTGGGATTGGGAGAGACCCAGTACTTC
V gene: TRBV9; J gene: TRBJ1-1; clone size: medium-sized; D gene: .; CDR3 protein: CASSVGAPSTEAFF; CDR3 DNA: TGTGCCAGCAGCGTAGGGGCCCCCAGCACTGAAGCTTTCTTT